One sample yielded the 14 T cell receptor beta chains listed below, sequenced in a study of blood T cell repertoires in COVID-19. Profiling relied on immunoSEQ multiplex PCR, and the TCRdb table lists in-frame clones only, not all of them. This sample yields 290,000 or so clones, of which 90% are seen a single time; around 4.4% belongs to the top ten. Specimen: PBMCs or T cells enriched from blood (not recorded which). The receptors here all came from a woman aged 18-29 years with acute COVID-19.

CDR3 sequence (DNA): TGTGCCAGCAGCTTGGACAGGGGCCACGAGCAGTACTTC. Translating it yields CASSLDRGHEQYF. This chain uses TRBV5-6 with TRBJ2-7; 7 nucleotides line up with TRBD1. There are 13 residues in the CDR3. The germline V gene encodes CDR1 SGHDT and CDR2 YYEEEE. V lost 0 bases, J lost 5 bases, and 2 bases stayed unmatched.

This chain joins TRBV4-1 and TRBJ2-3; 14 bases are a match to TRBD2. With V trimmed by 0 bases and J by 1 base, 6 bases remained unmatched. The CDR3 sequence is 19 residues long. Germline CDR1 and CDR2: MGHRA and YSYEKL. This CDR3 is CASSQDPGLAGEGTDTQYF. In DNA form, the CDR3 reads TGCGCCAGCAGCCAAGACCCGGGACTAGCGGGAGAGGGCACAGATACGCAGTATTTT.

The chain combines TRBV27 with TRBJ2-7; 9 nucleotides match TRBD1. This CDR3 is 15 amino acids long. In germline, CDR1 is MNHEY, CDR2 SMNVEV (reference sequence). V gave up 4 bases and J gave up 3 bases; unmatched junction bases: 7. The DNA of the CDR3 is TGTGCCAGCAGTTCGCCGGGACAGGGTATCTACGAGCAGTACTTC. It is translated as CASSSPGQGIYEQYF.

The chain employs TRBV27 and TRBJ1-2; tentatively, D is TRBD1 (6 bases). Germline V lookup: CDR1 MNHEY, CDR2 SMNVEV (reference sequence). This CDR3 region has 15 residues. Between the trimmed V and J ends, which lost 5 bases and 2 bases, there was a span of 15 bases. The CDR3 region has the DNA TGTGCCAGCAGTGAGCAGGGAACAGGGAACTATGGCTACACCTTC. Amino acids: CASSEQGTGNYGYTF.

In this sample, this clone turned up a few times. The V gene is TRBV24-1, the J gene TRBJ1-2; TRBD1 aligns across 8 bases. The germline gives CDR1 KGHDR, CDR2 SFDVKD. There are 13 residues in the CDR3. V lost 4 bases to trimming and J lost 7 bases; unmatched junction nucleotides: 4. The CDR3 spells CATSETGVGGYTF. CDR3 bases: TGTGCCACCAGTGAGACAGGGGTTGGTGGCTACACCTTC.

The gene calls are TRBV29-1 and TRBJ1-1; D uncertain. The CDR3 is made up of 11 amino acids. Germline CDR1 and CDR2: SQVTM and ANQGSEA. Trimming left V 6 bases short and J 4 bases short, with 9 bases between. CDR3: CSVAPLTEAFF. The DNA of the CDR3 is TGCAGCGTGGCCCCCCTCACTGAAGCTTTCTTT.

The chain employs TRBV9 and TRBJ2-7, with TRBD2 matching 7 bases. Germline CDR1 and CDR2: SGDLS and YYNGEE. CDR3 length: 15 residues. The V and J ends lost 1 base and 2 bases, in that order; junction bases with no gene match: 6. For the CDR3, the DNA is TGTGCCAGCAGCGTACGGGGGGAGTCCCCCTACGAGCAGTACTTC. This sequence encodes CASSVRGESPYEQYF.

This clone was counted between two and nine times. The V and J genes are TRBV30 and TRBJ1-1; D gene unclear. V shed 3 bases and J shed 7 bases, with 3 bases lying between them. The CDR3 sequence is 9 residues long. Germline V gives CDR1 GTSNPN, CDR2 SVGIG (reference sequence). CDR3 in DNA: TGTGCCTGGAGACATGAAGCTTTCTTT. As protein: CAWRHEAFF.

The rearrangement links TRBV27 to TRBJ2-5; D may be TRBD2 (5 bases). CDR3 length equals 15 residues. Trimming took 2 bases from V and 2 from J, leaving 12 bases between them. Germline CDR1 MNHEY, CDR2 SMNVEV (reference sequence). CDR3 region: CASSLGSREQETQYF. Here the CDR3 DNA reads TGTGCCAGCAGTTTAGGGTCAAGGGAGCAAGAGACCCAGTACTTC.

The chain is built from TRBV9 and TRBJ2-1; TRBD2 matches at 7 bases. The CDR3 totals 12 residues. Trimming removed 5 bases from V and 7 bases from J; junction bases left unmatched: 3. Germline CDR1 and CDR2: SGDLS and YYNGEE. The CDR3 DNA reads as TGTGCCAGCAGTAAGCGGGAAAATGAGCAGTTCTTC. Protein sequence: CASSKRENEQFF.

The CDR3 region has the DNA TGCGCCAGCAATGTAGCGGGAGCCTACGAGCAGTACTTC. Its protein product is CASNVAGAYEQYF. The chain couples TRBV5-1 to TRBJ2-7, with TRBD2 identical over 9 bases. The CDR3 loop spans 13 amino acids. V lost 6 bases to trimming and J lost 2 bases; unmatched junction nucleotides: 3. The germline gives CDR1 SGHRS, CDR2 YFSETQ.

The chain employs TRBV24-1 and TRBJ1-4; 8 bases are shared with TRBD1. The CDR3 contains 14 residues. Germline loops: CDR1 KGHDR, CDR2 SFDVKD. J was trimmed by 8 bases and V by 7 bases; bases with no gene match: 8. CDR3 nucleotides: TGTGCCACCAGACCATCAGGGGGCGAAGAAAAACTGTTTTTT. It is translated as CATRPSGGEEKLFF.

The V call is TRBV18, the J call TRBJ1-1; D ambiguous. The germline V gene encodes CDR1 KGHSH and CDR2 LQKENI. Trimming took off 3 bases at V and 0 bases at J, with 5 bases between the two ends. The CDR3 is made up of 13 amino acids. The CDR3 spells CASSPALNTEAFF. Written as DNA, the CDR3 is TGTGCCAGCTCACCGGCATTGAACACTGAAGCTTTCTTT. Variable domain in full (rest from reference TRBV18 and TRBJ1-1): NAGVMQNPRHLVRRRGQEARLRCSPMKGHSHVYWYRQLPEEGLKFMVYLQKENIIDESGMPKERFSAEFPKEGPSILRIQQVVRGDSAAYFCASSPALNTEAFFGQGTRLTVV.

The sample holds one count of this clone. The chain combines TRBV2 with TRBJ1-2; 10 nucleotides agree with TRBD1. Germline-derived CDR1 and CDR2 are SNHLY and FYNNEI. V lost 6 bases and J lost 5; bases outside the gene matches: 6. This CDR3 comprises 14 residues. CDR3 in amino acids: CASRRDRGGYGYTF. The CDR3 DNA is TGTGCCAGCAGGAGGGACAGGGGTGGATATGGCTACACCTTC. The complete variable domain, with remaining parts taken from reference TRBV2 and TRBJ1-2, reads EPEVTQTPSHQVTQMGQEVILRCVPISNHLYFYWYRQILGQKVEFLVSFYNNEISEKSEIFDDQFSVERPDGSNFTLKIRSTKLEDSAMYFCASRRDRGGYGYTFGSGTRLTVV.